The source of this T cell receptor (beta chain) is a study of blood T cell repertoires in COVID-19. Germline V gives CDR1 MNHNY, CDR2 SVGAGI (reference sequence). V dropped 6 bases and J dropped 7; count of bases not matched to a gene: 8. The CDR3 extends over 14 amino acids. Data came from immunoSEQ multiplex PCR; TCRdb stores just in-frame clones and leaves some out. The sample shows 200,000 to 250,000 clones, about 80% of them seen only once. The J gene is TRBJ1-5, the V gene TRBV6-6; 8 bases line up with TRBD1. This clonotype originated in a woman at least 80 years old with COVID-19, enrolled during active disease. The sequencing input was peripheral blood. This CDR3 reads CASRPTGGAQPQHF. The CDR3 DNA reads as TGTGCCAGCAGACCTACAGGGGGAGCCCAGCCCCAGCATTTT.